This T cell receptor beta chain was obtained from a study of blood T cell repertoires in COVID-19. About the research overall: Samples of COVID-19 (acute and convalescent) were obtained from the United States, Italy and Spain. Sample material is recorded as cDNA or gDNA derived from T cells, B-cell-depleted T cells, or PBMCs.

The authors' processing: By means of reference gene primer amplification, nucleated cell counts were estimated. The data were produced by immunoSEQ multiplex PCR, yet TCRdb's version contains in-frame clones alone and is incomplete. That table furnishes V, J and clone size, whereas the DNA furnished D and trimming. The table shows nearly 350,000 clones, with roughly 89% occurring only once. This clone came up once. CDR1 and CDR2 from the germline V gene are MNHEY and SVGEGT. The CDR3 has 18 residues. The V end lost 0 bases, the J end lost 0 bases, and 15 bases lay between the germline ends. The chain carries TRBV6-2 or TRBV6-3 and TRBJ2-1; tentatively, D is TRBD2 (5 bases). Sequencing used peripheral blood. The sequence was collected from a woman aged 18-35 years who had recovered from COVID-19. Here the CDR3 reads CASSYSPTRASSYNEQFF. CDR3 nucleotides: TGTGCCAGCAGTTACTCACCTACTAGGGCGAGCTCCTACAATGAGCAGTTCTTC.